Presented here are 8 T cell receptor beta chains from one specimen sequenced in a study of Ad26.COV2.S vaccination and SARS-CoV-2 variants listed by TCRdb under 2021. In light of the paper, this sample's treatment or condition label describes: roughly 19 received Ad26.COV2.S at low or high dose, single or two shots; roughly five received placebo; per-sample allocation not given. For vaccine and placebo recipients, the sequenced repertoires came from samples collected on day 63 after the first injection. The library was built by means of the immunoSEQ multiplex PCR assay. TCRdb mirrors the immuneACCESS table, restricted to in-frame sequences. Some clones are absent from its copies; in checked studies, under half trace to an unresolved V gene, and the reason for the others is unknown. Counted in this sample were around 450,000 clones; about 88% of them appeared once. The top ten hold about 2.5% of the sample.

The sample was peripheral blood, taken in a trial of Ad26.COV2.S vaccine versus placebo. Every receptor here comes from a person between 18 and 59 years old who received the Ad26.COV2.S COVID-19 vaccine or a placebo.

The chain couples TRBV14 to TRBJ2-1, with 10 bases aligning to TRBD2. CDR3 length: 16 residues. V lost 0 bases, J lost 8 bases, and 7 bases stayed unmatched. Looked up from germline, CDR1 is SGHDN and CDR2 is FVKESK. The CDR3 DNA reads TGTGCCAGCAGCCAAGATCTGAGCGGGAGGGCCCATGAGCAGTTCTTC. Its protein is CASSQDLSGRAHEQFF.

The CDR3 DNA sequence: TGTGCCAGCAGTTACTCTCCACATAGCGGCTTTGCCTACGAGCAGTACGTC. Its protein is CASSYSPHSGFAYEQYV. V and J are TRBV6-2 or TRBV6-3 and TRBJ2-7, with D maybe TRBD2 (6 bases). CDR3 length equals 17 residues. Between the trimmed V and J ends, which lost 0 bases and 2 bases, there was a span of 17 bases. CDR1 and CDR2 from the germline V gene are MNHEY and SVGEGT.

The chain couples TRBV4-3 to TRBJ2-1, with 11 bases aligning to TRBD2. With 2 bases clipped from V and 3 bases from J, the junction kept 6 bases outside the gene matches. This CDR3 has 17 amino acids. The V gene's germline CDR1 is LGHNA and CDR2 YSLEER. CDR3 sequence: CASSQRSGRAVYNEQFF. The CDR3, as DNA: TGCGCCAGCAGCCAACGTAGCGGGAGGGCCGTCTACAATGAGCAGTTCTTC.

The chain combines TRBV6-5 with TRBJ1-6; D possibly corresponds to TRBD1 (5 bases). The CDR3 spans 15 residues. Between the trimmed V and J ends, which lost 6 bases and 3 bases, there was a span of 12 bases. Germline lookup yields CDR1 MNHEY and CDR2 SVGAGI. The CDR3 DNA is TGTGCCAGCAGCACCGAGGACAACTATAATTCACCCCTCCACTTT. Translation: CASSTEDNYNSPLHF.

The CDR3 region has the DNA TGTGCCAGCAGTTCCCCTCGGGGGGGTGAGCATGGCTACACCTTC. Translation: CASSSPRGGEHGYTF. V is TRBV28 and J is TRBJ1-2, with a possible D match to TRBD1 (5 bases). This CDR3 spans 15 amino acids. Germline assignment: CDR1 MDHEN and CDR2 SYDVKM. V lost 4 bases, J lost 6 bases, and 18 bases lay in between.

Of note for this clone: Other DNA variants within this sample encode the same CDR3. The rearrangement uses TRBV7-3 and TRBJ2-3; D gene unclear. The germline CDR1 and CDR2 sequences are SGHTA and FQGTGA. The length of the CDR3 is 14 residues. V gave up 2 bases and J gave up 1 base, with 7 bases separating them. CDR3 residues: CASSLSPGTDTQYF. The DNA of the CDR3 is TGTGCCAGCAGCTTATCCCCAGGCACAGATACGCAGTATTTT.

The CDR3, as DNA: TGTGCCAGCAGCGGCGGACTTTCCAATGAGCAGTTCTTC. Translation gives CASSGGLSNEQFF. The chain joins TRBV9 to TRBJ2-1, with D perhaps matching TRBD2 (5 bases). Trimming removed 3 bases at V and 6 bases at J, with 10 bases between. This CDR3 region has 13 residues. Germline V gene lookup returns CDR1 SGDLS and CDR2 YYNGEE.

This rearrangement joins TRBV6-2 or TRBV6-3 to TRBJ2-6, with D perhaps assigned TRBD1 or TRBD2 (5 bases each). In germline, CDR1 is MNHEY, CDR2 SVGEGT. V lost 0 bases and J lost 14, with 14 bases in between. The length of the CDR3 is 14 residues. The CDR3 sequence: CASSYSNRGTLLTF. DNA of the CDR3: TGTGCCAGCAGTTACTCGAATCGGGGCACCCTCCTGACTTTC.